This TCR beta chain stems from a study of T cell responses to AZD1222 COVID-19 vaccine. Study findings and constraints: Across the whole spike, CD4 TCRs peaked at regions 160-218 and 743-854. Clonal diversity was possibly underestimated, and white British individuals and females predominated among donors.

Whether given at about 4 or about 12 weeks, second doses were pooled. The V and J ends lost 1 base and 6 bases, in that order; junction bases with no gene match: 4. The CDR3 extends over 15 amino acids. Germline V lookup: CDR1 LGHDT, CDR2 YNNKEL (reference sequence). TCRdb's copy holds only in-frame clones and misses some; the assay was immunoSEQ multiplex PCR. The sample lists 180,000 or so clones, roughly 91% occurring once. Turning to this clone: Its antigen remains unidentified.

The chain recombines TRBV3-1 (or the pseudogene TRBV3-2) with TRBJ2-7, with TRBD2 identical over 12 bases. The clonotype comes from an adult who received the AZD1222 COVID-19 vaccine. The sample consisted of peripheral blood, taken 28 days after the second AZD1222 dose. Written as DNA, the CDR3 is TGTGCCAGCAGCCAAGGACTAGCGGGGGTCGGCGAGCAGTACTTC. It codes for CASSQGLAGVGEQYF.